This T cell receptor beta chain was sequenced in a study of blood T cells in healthy people across ages. Germline CDR1 and CDR2: SQVTM and ANQGSEA. The CDR3 covers 14 residues. V was shortened by 3 bases and J by 6 bases, with 15 bases between the two germline ends. The authors ran a second PCR of roughly 6 to 12 cycles using a sample-barcoded 5' primer and a J-beta primer mix. TCRdb recomputed calls from the 5' RACE reads with MiXCR, one row per CDR3 protein. The sample shows approximately 760,000 distinct CDR3 sequences, roughly 25% of them seen only once. These data are also associated with another study on T cells of mothers and their children.

The sample was blood. The V and J genes are TRBV29-1 and TRBJ2-1; D may be TRBD2 (5 bases). This clonotype was obtained from a boy aged 5-17 years in good health. CDR3 protein: CSVEGSSQPNEQFF. In DNA form, the CDR3 reads TGCAGCGTTGAGGGGAGCTCCCAACCCAATGAGCAGTTCTTC.